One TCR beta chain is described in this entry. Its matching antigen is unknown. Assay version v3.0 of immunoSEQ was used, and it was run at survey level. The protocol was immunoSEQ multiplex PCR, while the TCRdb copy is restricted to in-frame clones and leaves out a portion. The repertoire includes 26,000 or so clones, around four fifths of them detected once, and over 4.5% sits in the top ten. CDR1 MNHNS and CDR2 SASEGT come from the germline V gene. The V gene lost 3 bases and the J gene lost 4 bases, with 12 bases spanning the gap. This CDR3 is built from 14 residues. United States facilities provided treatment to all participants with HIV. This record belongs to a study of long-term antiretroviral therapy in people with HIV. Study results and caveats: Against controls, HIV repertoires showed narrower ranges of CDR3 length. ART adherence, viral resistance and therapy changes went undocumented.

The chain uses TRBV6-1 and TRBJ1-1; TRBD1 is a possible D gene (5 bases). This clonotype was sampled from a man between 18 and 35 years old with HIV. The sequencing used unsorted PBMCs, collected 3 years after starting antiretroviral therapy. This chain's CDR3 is CASSDLRGGTEAFF. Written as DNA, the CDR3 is TGTGCCAGCAGTGATCTTAGGGGTGGCACTGAAGCTTTCTTT.